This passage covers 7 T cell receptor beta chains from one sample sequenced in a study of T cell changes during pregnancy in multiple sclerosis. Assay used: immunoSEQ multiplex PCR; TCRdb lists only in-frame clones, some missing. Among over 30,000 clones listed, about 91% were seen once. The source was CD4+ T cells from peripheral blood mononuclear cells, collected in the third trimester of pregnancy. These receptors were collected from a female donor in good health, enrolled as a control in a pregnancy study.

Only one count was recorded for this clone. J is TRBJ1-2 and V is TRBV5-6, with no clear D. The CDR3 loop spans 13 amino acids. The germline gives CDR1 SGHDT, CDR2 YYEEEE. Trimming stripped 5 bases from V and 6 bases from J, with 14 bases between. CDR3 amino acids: CASSTRGPDGYTF. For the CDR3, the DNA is TGTGCCAGCAGTACCCGGGGTCCAGATGGCTACACCTTC.

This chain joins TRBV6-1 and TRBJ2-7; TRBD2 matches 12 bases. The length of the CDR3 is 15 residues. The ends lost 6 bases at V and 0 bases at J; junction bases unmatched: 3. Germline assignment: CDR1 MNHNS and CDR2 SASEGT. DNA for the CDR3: TGTGCCAGCAGCAGGACTAGCGGGGCCTCCTACGAGCAGTACTTC. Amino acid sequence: CASSRTSGASYEQYF.

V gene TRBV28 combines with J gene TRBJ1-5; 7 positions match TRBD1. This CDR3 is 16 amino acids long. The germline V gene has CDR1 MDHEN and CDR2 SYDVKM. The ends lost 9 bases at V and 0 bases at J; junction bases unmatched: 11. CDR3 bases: TGTGCCAGTTACAGGGGCGCTGGGGATAGCAATCAGCCCCAGCATTTT. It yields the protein CASYRGAGDSNQPQHF.

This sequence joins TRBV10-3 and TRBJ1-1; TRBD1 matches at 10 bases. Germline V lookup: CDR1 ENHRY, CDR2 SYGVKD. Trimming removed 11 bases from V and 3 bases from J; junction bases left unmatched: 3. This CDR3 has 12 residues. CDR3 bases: TGTGCCTCCGGACAGGGGGACACTGAAGCTTTCTTT. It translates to CASGQGDTEAFF.

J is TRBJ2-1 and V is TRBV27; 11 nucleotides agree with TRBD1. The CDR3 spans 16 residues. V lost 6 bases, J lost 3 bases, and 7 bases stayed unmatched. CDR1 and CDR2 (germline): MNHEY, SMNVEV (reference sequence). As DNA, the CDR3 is TGTGCCAGCAGCCTAAGGACAGGGGGCGGCTACAATGAGCAGTTCTTC. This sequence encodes CASSLRTGGGYNEQFF.

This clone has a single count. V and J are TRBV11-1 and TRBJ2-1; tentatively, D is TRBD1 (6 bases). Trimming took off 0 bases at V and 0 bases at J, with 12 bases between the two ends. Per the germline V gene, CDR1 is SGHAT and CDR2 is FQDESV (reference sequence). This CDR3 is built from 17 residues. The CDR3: CASSLARSGASYNEQFF. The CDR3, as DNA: TGTGCCAGCAGCTTAGCGAGATCAGGGGCCTCCTACAATGAGCAGTTCTTC. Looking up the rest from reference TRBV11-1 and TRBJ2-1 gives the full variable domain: EAEVAQSPRYKITEKSQAVAFWCDPISGHATLYWYRQILGQGPELLVQFQDESVVDDSQLPKDRFSAERLKGVDSTLKIQPAELGDSAMYLCASSLARSGASYNEQFFGPGTRLTVL.

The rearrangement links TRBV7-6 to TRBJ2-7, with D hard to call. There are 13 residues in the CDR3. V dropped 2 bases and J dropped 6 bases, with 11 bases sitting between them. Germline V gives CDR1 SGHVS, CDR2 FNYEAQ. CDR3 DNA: TGTGCCAGCAGCTTAATTATTGGCGGCGAGCAGTACTTC. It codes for CASSLIIGGEQYF. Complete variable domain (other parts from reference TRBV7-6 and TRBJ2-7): GAGVSQSPRYKVTKRGQDVALRCDPISGHVSLYWYRQALGQGPEFLTYFNYEAQQDKSGLPNDRFSAERPEGSISTLTIQRTEQRDSAMYRCASSLIIGGEQYFGPGTRLTVT.